The rows below give T cell receptor beta chains drawn from one sample of a study of T cells after yellow fever vaccination. TCRdb processed the 5' RACE reads anew with MiXCR; each CDR3 protein has one entry. The data contain more than 75,000 distinct CDR3 sequences, about 8.8% of them singletons. Source: CD8+ T cells not binding an NS4B(214-222) dextramer, sorted from PBMCs, taken less than 18 days after the first yellow fever vaccination. These receptors were collected from a man between 18 and 35 years old who received the YFV17D yellow fever vaccine. Each CDR3 is given with its conserved first and last residue. The D gene is left open where the match is weak. Only part of the rows carry a size: once, few, many, or a class if the clone is expanded.

>few|TRBV4-1|TRBD1|TRBJ1-5
CASSQETGWSNQPQHF
TGCGCCAGCAGCCAAGAGACAGGGTGGAGCAATCAGCCCCAGCATTTT
>.|TRBV7-2|.|TRBJ1-3
CASSLTHSSGNTIYF
TGTGCCAGCAGCTTAACCCACAGCTCTGGAAACACCATATATTTT
>many|TRBV18|.|TRBJ1-4
CASSRRRENEKLFF
TGTGCCAGCTCACGGCGGAGAGAAAATGAAAAACTGTTTTTT
>many|TRBV7-2|.|TRBJ2-7
CASSSQMGAGYEQYF
TGTGCCAGCAGCTCCCAAATGGGGGCGGGCTACGAGCAGTACTTC
>.|TRBV12-3/TRBV12-4|TRBD1|TRBJ1-3
CASGPMYRGTGNTIYF
TGTGCCAGCGGCCCCATGTACAGGGGTACCGGAAACACCATATATTTT
>.|TRBV6-5|.|TRBJ1-1
CASSYATSGTEAFF
TGTGCCAGCAGTTACGCCACGTCGGGCACTGAAGCTTTCTTT
>few|TRBV20-1|TRBD1|TRBJ1-5
CSALQGARQPQHF
TGCAGTGCTTTACAGGGGGCAAGGCAGCCCCAGCATTTT
>.|TRBV29-1|TRBD2|TRBJ2-3
CSVVDGGGSTDTQYF
TGCAGCGTTGTTGATGGCGGGGGATCCACAGATACGCAGTATTTT
>many|TRBV12-3/TRBV12-4|.|TRBJ2-1
CASTWVQDFYNEQFF
TGTGCCAGCACCTGGGTACAGGACTTCTACAATGAGCAGTTCTTC
>many|TRBV12-3/TRBV12-4|TRBD1|TRBJ2-7
CASSLSGGSNEQYF
TGTGCCAGCAGTTTGTCAGGGGGTAGCAACGAGCAGTACTTC
>few|TRBV5-8|.|TRBJ1-1
CASSPIRGENTEAFF
TGTGCCAGCAGCCCCATTAGGGGGGAGAACACTGAAGCTTTCTTT
>few|TRBV5-6|.|TRBJ1-6
CASSLRGSPLHF
TGTGCCAGCAGCCTGAGGGGTTCACCCCTCCACTTT
>.|TRBV5-1|.|TRBJ1-2
CASSLAKQGANYGYTF
TGCGCCAGCAGCTTGGCGAAGCAGGGAGCTAACTATGGCTACACCTTC
>.|TRBV29-1|.|TRBJ2-3
CSVRESGDTQYF
TGCAGCGTCCGGGAGTCGGGAGATACGCAGTATTTT
>few|TRBV6-7|.|TRBJ2-1
CASSYSAGDSYNEQFF
TGTGCCAGCAGTTACTCCGCAGGAGACTCCTACAATGAGCAGTTCTTC
>few|TRBV27|TRBD1|TRBJ2-7
CASSFAGTTGDEQYF
TGTGCCAGCAGTTTTGCGGGCACGACAGGGGACGAGCAGTACTTC
>.|TRBV20-1|TRBD1|TRBJ2-2
CSARDSQGAYPGELFF
TGCAGTGCTAGAGATAGTCAGGGGGCGTACCCGGGGGAGCTGTTTTTT
>few|TRBV6-2/TRBV6-3|TRBD1|TRBJ1-5
CASSWTGSHQPQHF
TGTGCCAGCAGTTGGACAGGGTCCCATCAGCCCCAGCATTTT
>few|TRBV4-3|.|TRBJ2-1
CASSLQGHNEQFF
TGCGCCAGCAGCCTTCAGGGGCACAATGAGCAGTTCTTC
>.|TRBV12-3/TRBV12-4|TRBD2|TRBJ2-5
CASSLIGSGGPGGTQYF
TGTGCCAGCAGTTTAATTGGTAGCGGGGGCCCGGGGGGGACCCAGTACTTC
>many|TRBV6-2/TRBV6-3|TRBD1|TRBJ1-2
CASRGLTGDGYTF
TGTGCCAGCAGAGGGCTGACAGGGGACGGCTACACCTTC
>many|TRBV12-3/TRBV12-4|.|TRBJ2-1
CASSNTGFNEQFF
TGTGCCAGCAGCAATACAGGGTTCAATGAGCAGTTCTTC
>few|TRBV7-9|.|TRBJ2-1
CASLLGGNEQFF
TGTGCCAGCTTACTTGGGGGGAATGAGCAGTTCTTC
>.|TRBV11-2|TRBD1|TRBJ1-1
CASSWGQGLAFF
TGTGCCAGCAGCTGGGGACAGGGATTAGCTTTCTTT
>few|TRBV4-1|TRBD1|TRBJ2-1
CASSQTRQGGFTYNEQFF
TGCGCCAGCAGCCAAACCCGACAGGGGGGTTTTACCTACAATGAGCAGTTCTTC
>.|TRBV6-1|.|TRBJ2-7
CASSGWRGLGEQYF
TGTGCCAGCAGTGGGTGGAGGGGGCTTGGCGAGCAGTACTTC
>.|TRBV27|.|TRBJ1-2
CASSLSGVGNYGYTF
TGTGCCAGCAGTTTATCCGGGGTTGGGAACTATGGCTACACCTTC
>few|TRBV19|TRBD2|TRBJ2-1
CASNQAGGYNEQFF
TGTGCCAGTAACCAAGCGGGGGGTTACAATGAGCAGTTCTTC
>many|TRBV29-1|.|TRBJ2-1
CSVWAGINEQFF
TGCAGCGTGTGGGCAGGGATCAATGAGCAGTTCTTC
>.|TRBV19|.|TRBJ2-1
CASSRQGGNEQFF
TGTGCCAGTAGTAGACAAGGAGGGAATGAGCAGTTCTTC
>.|TRBV6-4|.|TRBJ1-1
CASSENGNTEAFF
TGTGCCAGCAGTGAAAACGGAAACACTGAAGCTTTCTTT
>.|TRBV27|.|TRBJ2-3
CASSGPTMTDTQYF
TGTGCCAGCAGCGGGCCCACTATGACAGATACGCAGTATTTT
>few|TRBV6-4|.|TRBJ2-3
CASSRGETTDTQYF
TGTGCCAGTTCTCGAGGGGAGACCACAGATACGCAGTATTTT
>.|TRBV29-1|TRBD1|TRBJ1-2
CSVEETGRGRGYTF
TGCAGCGTTGAAGAAACGGGCAGGGGGCGCGGCTACACCTTC
>.|TRBV4-3|.|TRBJ2-7
CASSALGGRHSDEQYF
TGCGCCAGCAGCGCCCTCGGTGGGCGACACTCGGACGAGCAGTACTTC
>few|TRBV29-1|.|TRBJ2-1
CSVDKDNEQFF
TGCAGCGTTGACAAGGACAATGAGCAGTTCTTC
>few|TRBV5-1|.|TRBJ1-1
CASSQRREHTEAFF
TGCGCCAGCAGTCAGAGGAGAGAGCACACTGAAGCTTTCTTT
>.|TRBV23-1|.|TRBJ1-2
CASSQDRVDYGYTF
TGCGCCAGCAGTCAAGATAGGGTGGACTATGGCTACACCTTC
>few|TRBV19|.|TRBJ2-7
CASSSAEAYEQYF
TGTGCCAGTAGTTCGGCGGAGGCCTACGAGCAGTACTTC
>few|TRBV2|TRBD1|TRBJ2-5
CASSEALLTGGLEETQYF
TGTGCCAGCAGTGAAGCGCTTCTTACAGGGGGTCTAGAAGAGACCCAGTACTTC
>many|TRBV5-1|TRBD1|TRBJ2-2
CASSSVRDRGHGGELFF
TGCGCCAGCAGCTCCGTCCGGGACAGGGGGCATGGCGGGGAGCTGTTTTTT
>.|TRBV12-3/TRBV12-4|.|TRBJ2-5
CASSRRRDGETQYF
TGTGCCAGCAGTCGTCGAAGGGACGGGGAGACCCAGTACTTC
>few|TRBV3-1|.|TRBJ2-1
CASSFLDSSYNEQFF
TGTGCCAGCAGCTTCCTTGATAGCTCCTACAATGAGCAGTTCTTC
>few|TRBV7-8|.|TRBJ1-5
CASSSKDGDQPQHF
TGTGCCAGCAGCTCGAAGGACGGGGATCAGCCCCAGCATTTT
>.|TRBV4-1|.|TRBJ2-2
CASSHTARPGELFF
TGCGCCAGCAGCCACACCGCCAGGCCCGGGGAGCTGTTTTTT
>many|TRBV24-1|TRBD1|TRBJ2-1
CATSDPLQGQGSHEQFF
TGTGCCACCAGTGATCCCCTCCAGGGACAGGGGAGTCATGAGCAGTTCTTC
>.|TRBV27|.|TRBJ2-7
CASSLRDGGYYEQYF
TGTGCCAGCAGTCTCCGGGACGGAGGTTACTACGAGCAGTACTTC
>many|TRBV11-2|TRBD2|TRBJ2-3
CASSFPGLADSSTDTQYF
TGTGCCAGCAGCTTTCCGGGACTAGCGGACTCTAGCACAGATACGCAGTATTTT
>few|TRBV6-2/TRBV6-3|.|TRBJ2-7
CASSWTIAYEQYF
TGTGCCAGCAGTTGGACGATTGCCTACGAGCAGTACTTC
>few|TRBV7-9|.|TRBJ2-5
CASSLSGHQETQYF
TGTGCCAGCAGCCTCAGTGGGCATCAGGAGACCCAGTACTTC
>few|TRBV6-5|.|TRBJ2-7
CASSQDPYEQYF
TGTGCCAGCAGCCAGGACCCCTACGAGCAGTACTTC
>few|TRBV13|.|TRBJ2-1
CASSLTGLNEQFF
TGTGCCAGCAGCTTAACAGGGCTAAATGAGCAGTTCTTC